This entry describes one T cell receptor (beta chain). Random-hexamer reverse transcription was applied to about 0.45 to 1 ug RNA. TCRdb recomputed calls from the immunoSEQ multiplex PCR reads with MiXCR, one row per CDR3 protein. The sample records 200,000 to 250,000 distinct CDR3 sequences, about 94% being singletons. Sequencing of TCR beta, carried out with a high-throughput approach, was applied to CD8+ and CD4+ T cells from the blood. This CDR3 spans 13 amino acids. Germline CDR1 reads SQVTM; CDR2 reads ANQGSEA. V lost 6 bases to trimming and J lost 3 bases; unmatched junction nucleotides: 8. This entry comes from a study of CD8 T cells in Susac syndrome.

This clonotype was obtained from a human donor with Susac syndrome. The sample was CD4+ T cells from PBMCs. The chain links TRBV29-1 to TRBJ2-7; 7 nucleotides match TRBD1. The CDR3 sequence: CSVRDSGRYEQYF. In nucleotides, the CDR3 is TGCAGCGTACGGGACAGCGGACGCTACGAGCAGTACTTC.